The rows below give T cell receptor beta chains drawn from one sample of a study of immune heterogeneity within non-small cell lung tumors. TCRdb reprocessed the multiplex PCR reads via MiXCR and lists one record per CDR3 protein. The data contain 20,000 to 25,000 distinct CDR3 sequences, roughly 29% of them seen just once; the ten biggest clones take up around 4%. Sequences were obtained from lung tumor tissue. The source is a middle-aged man with non-small cell lung cancer. Each CDR3 is given with its conserved first and last residue. The D gene is left open where the match is weak. Expanded clones are given a class, and other clones once, few, many or no size at all.

V gene	clone size	D gene	J gene	CDR3 protein	CDR3 DNA
TRBV7-9	NA	TRBD1	TRBJ1-2	CASSTTGGDGYTF	TGTGCCAGCAGCACTACAGGGGGCGATGGCTACACCTTC
TRBV14	few	TRBD1	TRBJ2-3	CASSLYRGDTQYF	TGTGCCAGCAGCCTCTACAGGGGAGATACGCAGTATTTT
TRBV6-5	NA	TRBD2	TRBJ2-3	CASSYGTSDTDTQYF	TGTGCCAGCAGTTACGGGACTAGCGACACAGATACGCAGTATTTT
TRBV6-1	few	TRBD1	TRBJ1-1	CASRPRGRGTEAFF	TGTGCCAGCAGACCCAGGGGGCGAGGGACTGAAGCTTTCTTT
TRBV6-1	many	NA	TRBJ1-2	CARGGFGAGYTF	TGTGCCAGAGGGGGTTTTGGGGCTGGCTACACCTTC
TRBV9	many	NA	TRBJ1-1	CASSVVGGAEAFF	TGTGCCAGCAGCGTAGTAGGGGGTGCTGAAGCTTTCTTT
TRBV5-1	many	NA	TRBJ2-7	CASSSGYEQYF	TGCGCCAGCAGCTCAGGCTACGAGCAGTACTTC
TRBV15	medium-sized	NA	TRBJ1-6	CATSTYRGIGSPLHF	TGTGCCACCAGCACATATAGGGGGATCGGTTCACCCCTCCACTTT
TRBV5-1	NA	TRBD2	TRBJ2-1	CASTGGTGYNEQFF	TGCGCCAGCACCGGGGGGACTGGCTACAATGAGCAGTTCTTC
TRBV24-1	many	TRBD2	TRBJ2-7	CATSAPLAGVGYYEQYF	TGTGCCACCAGTGCCCCACTAGCGGGGGTGGGGTATTACGAGCAGTACTTC
TRBV7-2	medium-sized	NA	TRBJ2-5	CASSPSRSQETQYF	TGTGCCAGCAGCCCCAGCCGCTCCCAAGAGACCCAGTACTTC
TRBV7-2	many	TRBD2	TRBJ2-7	CASSLTWGRAQYEQYF	TGTGCCAGCAGCCTCACGTGGGGGAGGGCCCAGTACGAGCAGTACTTC
TRBV3-1	NA	TRBD2	TRBJ2-7	CASSQEGGGYEQYF	TGTGCCAGCAGCCAAGAGGGGGGGGGCTACGAGCAGTACTTC
TRBV6-2/TRBV6-3	medium-sized	TRBD1	TRBJ2-7	CASSREGAGLGEQYF	TGTGCCAGCAGCAGAGAGGGGGCCGGATTAGGGGAGCAGTACTTC
TRBV11-3	few	TRBD1	TRBJ2-1	CASSFQGATNNEQFF	TGTGCCAGCAGCTTTCAGGGGGCGACCAACAATGAGCAGTTCTTC